The sequence of this T cell receptor (beta chain) was determined in a study of PD-L1 blockade in urothelial cancer. The time point here: pretreatment peripheral blood. J lost 10 bases, V lost 7 bases, and 11 bases had no gene match. The germline CDR1 and CDR2 sequences are SGHKS and YYEKEE (reference sequence). The CDR3 has 15 residues. The data were produced by immunoSEQ multiplex PCR, yet TCRdb's version contains in-frame clones alone and is incomplete. The sample has tens of thousands of clones, 84% seen once. The input for sequencing was PBMCs, taken around atezolizumab (anti-PD-L1) treatment. J is TRBJ2-1 and V is TRBV5-5; 13 bases align to TRBD2. The receptor was isolated from a man aged 55 to 70 with urothelial cancer. The CDR3 nucleotides are TGTGCCAGCTGGCCGGGACTAGCGGGACCCGAAGAGCAGTTCTTC. It yields the protein CASWPGLAGPEEQFF.